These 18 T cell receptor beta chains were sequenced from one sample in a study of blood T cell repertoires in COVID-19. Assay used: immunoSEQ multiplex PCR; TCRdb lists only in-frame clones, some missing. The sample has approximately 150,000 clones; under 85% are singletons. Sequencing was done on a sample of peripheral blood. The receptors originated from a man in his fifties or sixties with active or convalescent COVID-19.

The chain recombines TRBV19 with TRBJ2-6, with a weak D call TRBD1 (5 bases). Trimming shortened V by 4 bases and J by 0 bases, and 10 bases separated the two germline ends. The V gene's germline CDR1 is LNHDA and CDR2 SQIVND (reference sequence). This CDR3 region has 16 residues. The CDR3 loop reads CASSREGDSGANVLTF. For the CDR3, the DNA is TGTGCCAGTAGTAGGGAAGGGGACTCTGGGGCCAACGTCCTGACTTTC.

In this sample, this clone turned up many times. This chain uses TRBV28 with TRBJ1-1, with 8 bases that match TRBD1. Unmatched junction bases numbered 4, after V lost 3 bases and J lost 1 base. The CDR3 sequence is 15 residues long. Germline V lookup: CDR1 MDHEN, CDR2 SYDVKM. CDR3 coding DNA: TGTGCCAGCAGTTTCCTTGGGACAGGGAACACTGAAGCTTTCTTT. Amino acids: CASSFLGTGNTEAFF.

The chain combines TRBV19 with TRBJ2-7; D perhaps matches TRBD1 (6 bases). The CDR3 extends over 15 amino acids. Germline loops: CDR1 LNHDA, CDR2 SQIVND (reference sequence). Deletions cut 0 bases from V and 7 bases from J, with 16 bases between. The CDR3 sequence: CASSIETGRLGEQYF. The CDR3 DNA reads TGTGCCAGTAGTATAGAGACAGGCCGGCTCGGGGAGCAGTACTTC.

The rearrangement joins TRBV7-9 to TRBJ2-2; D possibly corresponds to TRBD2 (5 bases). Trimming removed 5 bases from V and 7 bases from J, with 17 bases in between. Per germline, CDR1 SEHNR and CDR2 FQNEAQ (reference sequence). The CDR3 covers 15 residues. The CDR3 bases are TGTGCCAGCAGCCCGTTTAGCGCGTCAGGCGGGGAGCTGTTTTTT. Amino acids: CASSPFSASGGELFF.

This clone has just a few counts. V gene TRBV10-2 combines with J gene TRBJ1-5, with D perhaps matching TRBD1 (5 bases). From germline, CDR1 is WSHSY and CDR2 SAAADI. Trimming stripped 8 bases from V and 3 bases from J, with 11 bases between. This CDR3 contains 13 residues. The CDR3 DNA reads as TGCGCCAGCTGCGGGGGTTACAATCAGCCCCAGCATTTT. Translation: CASCGGYNQPQHF.

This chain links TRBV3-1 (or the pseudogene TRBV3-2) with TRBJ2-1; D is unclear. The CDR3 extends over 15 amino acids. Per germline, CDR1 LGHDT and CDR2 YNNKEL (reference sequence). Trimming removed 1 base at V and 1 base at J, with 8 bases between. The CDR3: CASSQASTSYNEQFF. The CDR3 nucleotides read TGTGCCAGCAGCCAAGCTAGTACGTCCTACAATGAGCAGTTCTTC.

CDR3 in DNA: TGTGCCAGCCTACAGTATAGCACAGATACGCAGTATTTT. This sequence encodes CASLQYSTDTQYF. This chain links TRBV28 with TRBJ2-3; D remains ambiguous. The V end lost 8 bases, the J end lost 0 bases, and 9 bases lay between the germline ends. Germline CDR1 reads MDHEN; CDR2 reads SYDVKM. The CDR3 runs to 13 residues. Using reference TRBV28 and TRBJ2-3 for the parts outside the CDR3, the full variable domain is DVKVTQSSRYLVKRTGEKVFLECVQDMDHENMFWYRQDPGLGLRLIYFSYDVKMKEKGDIPEGYSVSREKKERFSLILESASTNQTSMYLCASLQYSTDTQYFGPGTRLTVL.

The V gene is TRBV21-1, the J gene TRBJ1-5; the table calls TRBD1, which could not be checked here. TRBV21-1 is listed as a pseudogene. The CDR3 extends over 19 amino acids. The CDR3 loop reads CASSKVSRVRGQGNQPQHF. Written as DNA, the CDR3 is TGTGCCAGCAGCAAAGTTTCCAGGGTAAGGGGACAAGGCAATCAGCCCCAGCATTTT.

The CDR3 loop is CASSPEGLSVSYEQYF. CDR3 sequence (DNA): TGTGCCAGCAGCCCCGAGGGCCTTTCTGTCTCCTACGAGCAGTACTTC. J is TRBJ2-7 and V is TRBV11-2; the D gene is possibly TRBD2 (5 bases). The V gene's germline CDR1 is SGHAT and CDR2 FQNNGV. Trimming left V 5 bases short and J 0 bases short, with 17 bases between. This CDR3 has 16 amino acids.

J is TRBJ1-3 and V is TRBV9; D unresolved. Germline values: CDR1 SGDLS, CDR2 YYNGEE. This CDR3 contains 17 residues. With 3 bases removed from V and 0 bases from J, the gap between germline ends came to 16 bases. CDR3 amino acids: CASSAIFSTSSGNTIYF. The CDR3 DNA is TGTGCCAGCAGCGCAATTTTCTCGACAAGCTCTGGAAACACCATATATTTT.

This CDR3 is CASSLRVGYGYTF. The CDR3 coding sequence is TGCGCCAGCAGCCTCAGGGTTGGCTATGGCTACACCTTC. The V call is TRBV4-1, the J call TRBJ1-2; D is perhaps TRBD1 (5 bases). The V and J ends lost 4 bases and 4 bases respectively, with 10 bases between them. The CDR3 has 13 amino acids. The V gene's germline CDR1 is MGHRA and CDR2 YSYEKL.

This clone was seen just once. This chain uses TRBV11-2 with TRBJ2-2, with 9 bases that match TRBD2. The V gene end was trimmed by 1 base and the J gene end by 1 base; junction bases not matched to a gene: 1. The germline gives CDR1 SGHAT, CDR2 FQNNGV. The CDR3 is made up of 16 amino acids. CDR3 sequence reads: CASSLVTSGNTGELFF. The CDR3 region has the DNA TGTGCCAGCAGCTTAGTGACTAGCGGGAACACCGGGGAGCTGTTTTTT.

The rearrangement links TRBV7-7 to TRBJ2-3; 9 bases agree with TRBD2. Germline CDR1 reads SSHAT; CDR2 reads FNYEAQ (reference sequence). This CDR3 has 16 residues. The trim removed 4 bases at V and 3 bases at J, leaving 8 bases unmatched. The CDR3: CASSSRAGGGTDTQYF. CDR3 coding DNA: TGTGCCAGCAGCTCCCGAGCGGGAGGTGGGACAGATACGCAGTATTTT.

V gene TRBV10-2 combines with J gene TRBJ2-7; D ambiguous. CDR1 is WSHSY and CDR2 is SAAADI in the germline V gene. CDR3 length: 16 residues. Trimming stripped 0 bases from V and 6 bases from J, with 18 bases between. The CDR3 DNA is TGCGCCAGCAGTGAGTCTACAGTTTCGATGTCTTGCGAGCAGTACTTC. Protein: CASSESTVSMSCEQYF.

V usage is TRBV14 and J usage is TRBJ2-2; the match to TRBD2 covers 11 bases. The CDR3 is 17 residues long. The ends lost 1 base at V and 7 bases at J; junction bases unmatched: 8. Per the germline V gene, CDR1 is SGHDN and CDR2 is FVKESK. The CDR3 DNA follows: TGTGCCAGCAGCCAAGGTAGCGGGAGGGCCGTTTTCGGGGAGCTGTTTTTT. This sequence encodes CASSQGSGRAVFGELFF.

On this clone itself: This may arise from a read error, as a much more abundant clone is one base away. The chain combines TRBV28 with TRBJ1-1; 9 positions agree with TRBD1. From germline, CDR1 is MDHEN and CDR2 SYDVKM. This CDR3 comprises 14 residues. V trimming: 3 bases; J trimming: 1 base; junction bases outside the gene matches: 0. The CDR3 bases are TGTGCCAGCAGTTTGACAGGGGGGAACACTGAAGCTTTCTTT. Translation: CASSLTGGNTEAFF.

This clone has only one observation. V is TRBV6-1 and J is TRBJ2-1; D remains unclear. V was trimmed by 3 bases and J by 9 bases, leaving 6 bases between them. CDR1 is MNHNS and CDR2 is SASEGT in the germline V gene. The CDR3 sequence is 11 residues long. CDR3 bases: TGTGCCAGCAGTGACCCCATTGAGCAGTTCTTC. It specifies CASSDPIEQFF.

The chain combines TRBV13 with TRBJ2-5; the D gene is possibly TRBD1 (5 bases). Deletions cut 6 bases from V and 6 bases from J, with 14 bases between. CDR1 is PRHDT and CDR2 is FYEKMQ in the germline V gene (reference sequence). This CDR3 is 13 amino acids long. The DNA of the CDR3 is TGTGCCAGCAGTCCCGCCAAGGGGAAGACCCAGTACTTC. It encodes CASSPAKGKTQYF.